This TCR beta chain emerged from a study of graft-versus-host responses after intestinal transplantation. Turning to the study itself: Transplantation in recipients was multivisceral, liver-intestinal, or isolated intestinal. Among the recipients, all got anti-thymocyte globulin induction and then tacrolimus and steroids for roughly three years.

Intraepithelial lymphocytes and lamina propria lymphocytes were released through processing of graft tissue. Regarding the study as a whole: Early post-transplant HvG declines showed an association with peak circulating GvH clone levels. Allografts of one patient group, those with graft-donor T cell macrochimerism, had high graft-versus-host to host-versus-graft clonal ratios.

The table came from immunoSEQ multiplex PCR; TCRdb's copy has only in-frame clones and leaves some out. Among fewer than 15,000 clones listed, under 80% were seen once. About this clone itself: The antigen is undetermined.

This CDR3 is built from 15 residues. Germline V lookup: CDR1 MNHEY, CDR2 SMNVEV (reference sequence). V gave up 5 bases and J gave up 1 base; unmatched junction bases: 7. The clonotype comes from a human patient who received an intestinal transplant, so some T cells may come from the graft donor. The sequencing here drew on ileum tissue, taken around 730 days after intestinal transplantation. The rearrangement uses TRBV27 and TRBJ1-1; 7 bases are a match to TRBD1. This CDR3 reads CASSADRLGNTEAFF. The CDR3 bases are TGTGCCAGCAGTGCGGACAGGCTGGGGAACACTGAAGCTTTCTTT.